The TCR beta chain under discussion was sequenced for a study of blood T cells in healthy people across ages. Study-wide results and caveats: It was the long-lived donors that had more naive CD4+ cells and higher diversity than aged donors.

Comment on this clonotype: What it binds is unknown.

CDR3 size: 15 residues. Germline CDR1 is SGHRS and CDR2 is YFSETQ. J lost 6 bases, V lost 1 base, and 7 bases had no gene match. It was with a sample-barcoded 5' primer and a J-beta primer mix that a second PCR of about 6 to 11 cycles was run. Each cDNA molecule was tagged by a template-switch adaptor that had 12 random nucleotides. One entry per CDR3 protein results from TCRdb running MiXCR on the 5' RACE reads. This table holds 1.6 million or so distinct CDR3 sequences, about 31% found once. Sequenced input: blood. The rearrangement joins TRBV5-1 to TRBJ2-1; TRBD2 matches 7 bases. This sequence originates from a woman aged 25 to 39 in good health. CDR3 loop: CASSLKVSGPNEQFF. The CDR3 bases are TGCGCCAGCAGCTTGAAGGTTAGCGGGCCCAATGAGCAGTTCTTC.